These 8 T cell receptor beta chains were sequenced from one sample in a study of shared clonotypes between healthy human individuals. Sequenced by immunoSEQ multiplex PCR; TCRdb stores in-frame clones only, minus some. The sample yields about 750,000 clones, 92% seen once. CD45RO negativity and positive selection for CCR7 defined naive CD8 cells, a population that excluded terminally differentiated effector memory CD45RA+ cells. Sequenced material: naive CD8+ T cells sorted from blood. The source is a man younger than 45 in good health.

The chain is built from TRBV7-9 and TRBJ2-7; 9 bases agree with TRBD1. Germline assignment: CDR1 SEHNR and CDR2 FQNEAQ (reference sequence). The V segment lost 4 bases and the J segment 3 bases; nucleotides outside the gene matches: 7. CDR3 size: 15 residues. Written as DNA, the CDR3 is TGTGCCAGCAGCTATCACTGGGACAGGGACTACGAGCAGTACTTC. It specifies CASSYHWDRDYEQYF.

The V and J genes are TRBV30 and TRBJ2-7; 12 nucleotides match TRBD2. The CDR3 has 15 amino acids. Germline V CDR1 and CDR2: GTSNPN, SVGIG (reference sequence). V was clipped by 1 base and J by 4 bases; unmatched bases: 5. The CDR3, as DNA: TGTGCCTGGAGTGGAGGGACTAGCGGGTGGTACGAGCAGTACTTC. It yields the protein CAWSGGTSGWYEQYF. Full variable domain (outside the CDR3, taken from reference TRBV30 and TRBJ2-7): SQTIHQWPATLVQPVGSPLSLECTVEGTSNPNLYWYRQAAGRGLQLLFYSVGIGQISSEVPQNLSASRPQDRQFILSSKKLLLSDSGFYLCAWSGGTSGWYEQYFGPGTRLTVT.

The chain has TRBV29-1 and TRBJ2-1; 11 positions agree with TRBD2. Unmatched junction bases numbered 7, after V lost 2 bases and J lost 10 bases. This CDR3 is built from 14 residues. Germline V CDR1 and CDR2: SQVTM, ANQGSEA. In DNA, the CDR3 is TGCAGCGTTGAAACTAGCGGGAGCCTGGGCGAGCAGTTCTTC. Encoded protein: CSVETSGSLGEQFF.

The J gene is TRBJ2-1, the V gene TRBV5-1, with 11 bases identical to TRBD1. The CDR3 length is 19 residues. After removal of 2 bases from V and 4 bases from J, the junction contained 14 bases not matched to a gene. Germline V lookup: CDR1 SGHRS, CDR2 YFSETQ. The chain's CDR3 is CASSFGIAGQGAGYNEQFF. In DNA, the CDR3 is TGCGCCAGCAGCTTTGGAATCGCAGGACAGGGGGCTGGGTACAATGAGCAGTTCTTC.

The chain carries TRBV27 and TRBJ1-4, with 8 bases fitting TRBD1. The ends lost 6 bases at V and 8 bases at J; junction bases unmatched: 8. This CDR3 region has 14 residues. The germline V gene has CDR1 MNHEY and CDR2 SMNVEV (reference sequence). The CDR3 region is CASSPGQGNEKLFF. CDR3 nucleotides: TGTGCCAGCAGCCCAGGACAGGGAAACGAAAAACTGTTTTTT.

The chain has TRBV7-9 and TRBJ1-4, with unresolved D. Per germline, CDR1 SEHNR and CDR2 FQNEAQ (reference sequence). The CDR3 runs 16 residues. Between the trimmed V and J ends, which lost 0 bases and 9 bases, there was a span of 17 bases. The CDR3 protein is CASSLAVGYSEKKLFF. The DNA for the CDR3 is TGTGCCAGCAGCTTAGCGGTGGGATACAGCGAGAAAAAACTGTTTTTT.

The rearrangement uses TRBV19 and TRBJ2-2; the D gene is possibly TRBD2 (7 bases). CDR3 length equals 15 residues. The V and J ends lost 6 bases and 3 bases respectively, with 14 bases between them. From germline, CDR1 is LNHDA and CDR2 SQIVND (reference sequence). DNA of the CDR3: TGTGCCAGTAGGCAGCTAGGGGGGGACACCGGGGAGCTGTTTTTT. Encoded protein: CASRQLGGDTGELFF.

The J gene is TRBJ2-7, the V gene TRBV10-3; 9 bases are shared with TRBD1. The CDR3 has 17 residues. Trimming took 2 bases from V and 1 from J; bases not matched to a gene: 9. Per the germline V gene, CDR1 is ENHRY and CDR2 is SYGVKD. The DNA for the CDR3 is TGTGCCATCAGTGAGCTCTCCCGGGACAGGGTATCCTACGAGCAGTACTTC. Its translation: CAISELSRDRVSYEQYF.